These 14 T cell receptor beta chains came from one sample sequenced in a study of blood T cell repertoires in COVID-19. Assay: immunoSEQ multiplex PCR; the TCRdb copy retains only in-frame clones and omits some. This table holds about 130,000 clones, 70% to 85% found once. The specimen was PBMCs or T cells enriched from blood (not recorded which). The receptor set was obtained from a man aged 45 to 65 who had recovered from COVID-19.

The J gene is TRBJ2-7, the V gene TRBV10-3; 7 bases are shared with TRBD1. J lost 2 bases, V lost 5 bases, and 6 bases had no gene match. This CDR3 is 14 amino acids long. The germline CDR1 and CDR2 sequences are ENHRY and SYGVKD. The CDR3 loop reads CAISRGQPAYEQYF. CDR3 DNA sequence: TGTGCCATCAGTAGGGGACAGCCAGCCTACGAGCAGTACTTC.

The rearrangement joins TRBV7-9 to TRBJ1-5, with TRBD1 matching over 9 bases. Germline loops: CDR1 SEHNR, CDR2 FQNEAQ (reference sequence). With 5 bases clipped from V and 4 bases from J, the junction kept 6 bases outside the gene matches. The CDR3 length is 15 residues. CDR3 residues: CASSVSTGGNQPQHF. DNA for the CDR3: TGTGCCAGCAGCGTTTCGACAGGGGGGAATCAGCCCCAGCATTTT.

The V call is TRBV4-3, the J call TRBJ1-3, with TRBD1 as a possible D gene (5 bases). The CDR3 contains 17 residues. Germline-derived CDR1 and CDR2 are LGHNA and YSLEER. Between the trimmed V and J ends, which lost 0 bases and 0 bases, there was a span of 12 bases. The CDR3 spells CASSQDPQGHSGNTIYF. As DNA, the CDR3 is TGCGCCAGCAGCCAAGATCCCCAGGGCCACTCTGGAAACACCATATATTTT.

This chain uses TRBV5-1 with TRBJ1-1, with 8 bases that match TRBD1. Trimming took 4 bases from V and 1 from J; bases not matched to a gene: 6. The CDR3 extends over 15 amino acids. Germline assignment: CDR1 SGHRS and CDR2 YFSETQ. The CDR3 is CASSQSGTGNTEAFF. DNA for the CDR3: TGCGCCAGCAGCCAGTCCGGGACAGGGAACACTGAAGCTTTCTTT.

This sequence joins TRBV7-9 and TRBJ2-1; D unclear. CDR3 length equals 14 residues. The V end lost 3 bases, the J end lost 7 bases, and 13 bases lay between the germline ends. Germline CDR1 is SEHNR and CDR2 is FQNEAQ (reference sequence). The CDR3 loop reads CASSFDPRVNEQFF. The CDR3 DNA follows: TGTGCCAGCAGCTTCGACCCCCGGGTAAATGAGCAGTTCTTC.

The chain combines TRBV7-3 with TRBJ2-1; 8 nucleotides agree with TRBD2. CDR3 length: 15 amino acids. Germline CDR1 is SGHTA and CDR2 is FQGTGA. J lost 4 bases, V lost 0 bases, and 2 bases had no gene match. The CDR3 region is CASSLTAGVYNEQFF. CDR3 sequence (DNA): TGTGCCAGCAGCTTAACAGCGGGGGTATACAATGAGCAGTTCTTC.

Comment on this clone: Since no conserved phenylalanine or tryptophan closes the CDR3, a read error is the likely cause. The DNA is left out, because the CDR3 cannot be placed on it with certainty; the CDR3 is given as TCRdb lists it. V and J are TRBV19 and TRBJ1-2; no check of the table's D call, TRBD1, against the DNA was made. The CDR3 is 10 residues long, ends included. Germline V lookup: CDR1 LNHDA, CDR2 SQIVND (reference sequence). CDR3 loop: CASKVLGTPP.

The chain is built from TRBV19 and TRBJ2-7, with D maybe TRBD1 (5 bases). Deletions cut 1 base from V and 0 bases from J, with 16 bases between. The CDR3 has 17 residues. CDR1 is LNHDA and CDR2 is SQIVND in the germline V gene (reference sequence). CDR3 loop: CASSIARQGSFSYEQYF. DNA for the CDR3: TGTGCCAGTAGTATAGCCCGGCAGGGAAGCTTCTCCTACGAGCAGTACTTC.

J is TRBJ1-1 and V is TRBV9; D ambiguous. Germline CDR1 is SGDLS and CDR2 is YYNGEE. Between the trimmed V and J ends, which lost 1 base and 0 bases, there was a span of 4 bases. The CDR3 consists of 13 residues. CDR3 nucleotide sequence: TGTGCCAGCAGCGTACAGGTGAACACTGAAGCTTTCTTT. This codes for CASSVQVNTEAFF.

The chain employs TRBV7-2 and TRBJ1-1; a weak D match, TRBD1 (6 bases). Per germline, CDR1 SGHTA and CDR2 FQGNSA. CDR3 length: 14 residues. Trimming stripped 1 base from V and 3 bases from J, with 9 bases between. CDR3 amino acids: CASSLGTAYTEAFF. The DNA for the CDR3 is TGTGCCAGCAGCTTAGGGACAGCATACACTGAAGCTTTCTTT. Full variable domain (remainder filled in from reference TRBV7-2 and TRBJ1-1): GAGVSQSPSNKVTEKGKDVELRCDPISGHTALYWYRQSLGQGLEFLIYFQGNSAPDKSGLPSDRFSAERTGGSVSTLTIQRTQQEDSAVYLCASSLGTAYTEAFFGQGTRLTVV.

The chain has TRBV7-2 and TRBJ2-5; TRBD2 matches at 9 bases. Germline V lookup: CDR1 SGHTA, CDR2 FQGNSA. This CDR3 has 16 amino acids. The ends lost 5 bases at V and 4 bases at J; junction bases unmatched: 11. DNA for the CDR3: TGTGCCAGCAGCCAAAATGGCGGGGGGGTTCCAGAGACCCAGTACTTC. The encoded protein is CASSQNGGGVPETQYF.

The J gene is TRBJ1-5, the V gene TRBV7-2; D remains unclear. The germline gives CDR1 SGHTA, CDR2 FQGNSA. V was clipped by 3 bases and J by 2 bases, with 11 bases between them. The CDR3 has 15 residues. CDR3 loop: CASSFSVQGNQPQHF. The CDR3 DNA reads TGTGCCAGCAGCTTTTCTGTGCAGGGCAATCAGCCCCAGCATTTT.

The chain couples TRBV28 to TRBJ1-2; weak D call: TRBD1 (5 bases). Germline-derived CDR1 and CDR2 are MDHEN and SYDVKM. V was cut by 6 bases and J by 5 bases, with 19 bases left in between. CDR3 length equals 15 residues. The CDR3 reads CASSYPRSPGYGYTF. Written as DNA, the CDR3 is TGTGCCAGCAGCTACCCTCGGAGCCCAGGGTATGGCTACACCTTC.

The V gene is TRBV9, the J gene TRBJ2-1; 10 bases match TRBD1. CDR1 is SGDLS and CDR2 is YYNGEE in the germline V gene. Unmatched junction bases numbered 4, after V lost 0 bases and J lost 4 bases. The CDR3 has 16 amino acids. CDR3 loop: CASSVAGQGGYNEQFF. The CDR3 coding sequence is TGTGCCAGCAGCGTAGCCGGACAGGGGGGGTACAATGAGCAGTTCTTC.